This TCR beta chain was retrieved from a study of immune cell composition in non-small cell lung cancer. Sequencing used immunoSEQ multiplex PCR; TCRdb keeps in-frame clones, though not all of them. The table records 1,000 to 1,400 clones, less than 85% of them present only once. Looked up from germline, CDR1 is SGDLS and CDR2 is YYNGEE. This CDR3 is built from 16 residues. J gave up 2 bases and V 4 bases, and 4 bases lay outside the gene matches. Sequenced: lung tumor tissue. This receptor was obtained from a human donor with non-small cell lung cancer. This chain links TRBV9 with TRBJ2-1; TRBD2 agrees at 12 bases. The CDR3 spells CASSSSGGATYNEQFF. CDR3 sequence (DNA): TGTGCCAGCAGCTCTAGCGGGGGGGCCACCTACAATGAGCAGTTCTTC.